One sample yielded the 12 T cell receptor beta chains listed below, sequenced in a study of spatial heterogeneity in lung cancer (dated by TCRdb to between 2017 and 2020). Library preparation used 5' RACE. Sequenced using a NextSeq 500. The public reads were reanalyzed by TCRdb: fastp trimming at Q25, MiXCR alignment, in-frame beta chains only. Each CDR3 protein appears once, grouped with its most common genes and DNA. The sample records around 66,000 distinct CDR3 sequences, nearly 6.5% of which are singletons. Clones ranked in the top ten supply roughly 15% of the sample. The sample's time point label is to be understood as: sample taken at primary tumor resection. Specimen: PBMCs, collected at surgery. These receptors all come from a female donor with early-stage non-small cell lung cancer.

At least ten counts were recorded for this clonotype. The chain couples TRBV7-2 to TRBJ1-5; D is undetermined. V lost 1 base to trimming and J lost 2 bases, with 3 bases between them. Germline CDR1 reads SGHTA; CDR2 reads FQGNSA. CDR3 length equals 13 residues. The CDR3 DNA sequence: TGTGCCAGCAGCTTAGTTCGCAATCAGCCCCAGCATTTT. This encodes CASSLVRNQPQHF.

Regarding this clonotype: A much larger clonotype is one base distant, so this may be a read error. The chain uses TRBV6-6 and TRBJ2-3; possibly TRBD1 for D (6 bases). Matching the DNA end better, TRBJ1-5 makes the J call doubtful. CDR3 size: 14 residues. The germline V gene has CDR1 MNHNY and CDR2 SVGAGI (reference sequence). CDR3 sequence (DNA): TGTGCCAGCACCTTTACAGGGAGCACAGATACGCAGCATTTT. This sequence encodes CASTFTGSTDTQHF.

Only a few counts were recorded for this clonotype. The gene calls are TRBV19 and TRBJ2-7; possible D gene TRBD2, 6 bases. Germline V gene sequence: CDR1 LNHDA, CDR2 SQIVND (reference sequence). Trimming removed 1 base from V and 2 bases from J, with 6 bases in between. The CDR3 runs 13 residues. The chain's CDR3 is CASSIGTTYEQYF. The CDR3 nucleotides are TGTGCCAGTAGTATAGGGACTACCTACGAGCAGTACTTC.

This clonotype appeared a few times. This chain links TRBV27 with TRBJ2-3; D remains ambiguous. V lost 3 bases and J 5 bases, leaving 6 bases between the germline ends. This CDR3 contains 12 residues. Germline V lookup: CDR1 MNHEY, CDR2 SMNVEV (reference sequence). This CDR3 reads CASSFRGDTQYF. The CDR3 DNA is TGTGCCAGCAGTTTCCGTGGAGATACGCAGTATTTT.

By share, this clonotype counts as medium-sized. This sequence joins TRBV27 and TRBJ1-5, with D hard to call. There are 13 residues in the CDR3. CDR1 is MNHEY, CDR2 SMNVEV, per germline (reference sequence). Trimming stripped 8 bases from V and 3 bases from J, with 11 bases between. The CDR3 region has the DNA TGTGCCAGCGGCCCCGTTAACAATCAGCCCCAGCATTTT. Translating it yields CASGPVNNQPQHF.

A few counts support this clonotype. This chain links TRBV29-1 with TRBJ1-6; 7 nucleotides agree with TRBD1. From germline, CDR1 is SQVTM and CDR2 ANQGSEA. CDR3 length: 15 residues. V trimming: 4 bases; J trimming: 6 bases; junction bases outside the gene matches: 9. CDR3 nucleotides: TGCAGCGTTGGTTTGGAGGGGGCCGGTAATTCACCCCTCCACTTT. Protein product: CSVGLEGAGNSPLHF.

The sample holds many counts of this clonotype. The chain is built from TRBV5-1 and TRBJ2-2; D is undetermined. This CDR3 has 13 residues. Germline V gene lookup returns CDR1 SGHRS and CDR2 YFSETQ. V was cut by 1 base and J by 6 bases, with 7 bases left in between. CDR3 protein: CASSLREAGELFF. The CDR3 region has the DNA TGCGCCAGCAGCTTGAGAGAGGCCGGGGAGCTGTTTTTT.

This clonotype appeared many times. The chain employs TRBV10-1 and TRBJ2-5; D possibly corresponds to TRBD2 (5 bases). The CDR3 runs to 15 residues. The germline gives CDR1 WNHNN, CDR2 SYGVQD (reference sequence). Trimming removed 2 bases at V and 4 bases at J, with 14 bases between. In nucleotides, the CDR3 is TGCGCCAGCAGTGAGGAACCCGGAGGTATAGAGACCCAGTACTTC. It yields the protein CASSEEPGGIETQYF.

There are many counts of this clonotype. The chain couples TRBV12-3 or TRBV12-4 to TRBJ2-3; TRBD2 is a possible D gene (6 bases). Trimming removed 5 bases from V and 0 bases from J, with 9 bases in between. The CDR3 consists of 14 residues. The CDR3 spells CASSTGTSTDTQYF. The CDR3, as DNA: TGTGCCAGCAGTACCGGGACTAGCACAGATACGCAGTATTTT.

This clonotype was counted at least ten times. The chain has TRBV7-2 and TRBJ2-6; D not certain. V shed 4 bases and J shed 2 bases, with 3 bases lying between them. The CDR3 contains 13 residues. Germline V CDR1 and CDR2: SGHTA, FQGNSA. The CDR3 DNA is TGTGCCAGCAGCTCCGCTGGGGCCAACGTCCTGACTTTC. This gives the protein CASSSAGANVLTF. Filled out from reference TRBV7-2 and TRBJ2-6, the complete variable domain reads GAGVSQSPSNKVTEKGKDVELRCDPISGHTALYWYRQSLGQGLEFLIYFQGNSAPDKSGLPSDRFSAERTGGSVSTLTIQRTQQEDSAVYLCASSSAGANVLTFGAGSRLTVL.

This clonotype was detected many times. The rearrangement uses TRBV11-2 and TRBJ2-7; no clear D gene. V was clipped by 5 bases and J by 5 bases, with 10 bases between them. The CDR3 extends over 12 amino acids. Germline CDR1 SGHAT, CDR2 FQNNGV. Here the CDR3 reads CASSPSENEQYF. CDR3 coding DNA: TGTGCCAGCAGCCCGTCCGAGAACGAGCAGTACTTC. Supplemented by reference TRBV11-2 and TRBJ2-7, the full variable domain reads EAGVAQSPRYKIIEKRQSVAFWCNPISGHATLYWYQQILGQGPKLLIQFQNNGVVDDSQLPKDRFSAERLKGVDSTLKIQPAKLEDSAVYLCASSPSENEQYFGPGTRLTVT.

Here the CDR3 DNA reads TGTGCCAGCAGCCAAGCAAGAAGCGGGACTAGAAGAGAGACCCAGTACTTC. Amino acids: CASSQARSGTRRETQYF. This chain links TRBV3-1 with TRBJ2-5; 8 bases match TRBD2. V dropped 1 base and J dropped 4; count of bases not matched to a gene: 11. This CDR3 contains 17 residues. Per the germline V gene, CDR1 is LGHDT and CDR2 is YNNKEL (reference sequence).